Listed below are T cell receptor beta chains from one sample, sequenced in a study of T cell responses to AZD1222 COVID-19 vaccine. Sequencing was performed with immunoSEQ multiplex PCR; in TCRdb, only in-frame clones are kept and a portion is missing. The profile shows under 130,000 clones, 88% of them singletons. This material consisted of peripheral blood, taken on day 0 of AZD1222 vaccination. Receptors were obtained from an adult in good health. Each CDR3 is given with its conserved first and last residue. The D gene is left open where the match is weak. Clone size is stated in some rows and not others, as once, few, many or a class when expanded.

clone size: once
CDR3 length: 15
D gene: NA
V gene: TRBV5-1
J gene: TRBJ1-3
CDR3 protein: CASSPDWDSGNTIYF
CDR3 DNA: TGCGCCAGCAGCCCTGACTGGGACTCTGGAAACACCATATATTTT

clone size: few
CDR3 length: 15
D gene: NA
V gene: TRBV7-8
J gene: TRBJ2-3
CDR3 protein: CASSLVGGTVHTQYF
CDR3 DNA: TGTGCCAGCAGCTTAGTGGGAGGTACAGTGCATACGCAGTATTTT

clone size: NA
CDR3 length: 13
D gene: NA
V gene: TRBV6-5
J gene: TRBJ1-2
CDR3 protein: CASSWTAQRGYTF
CDR3 DNA: TGTGCCAGCAGTTGGACAGCTCAAAGGGGCTACACCTTC

clone size: NA
CDR3 length: 14
D gene: TRBD1
V gene: TRBV7-2
J gene: TRBJ1-6
CDR3 protein: CASSNRDSNSPLHF
CDR3 DNA: TGTGCCAGCAGTAACCGGGACAGTAATTCACCCCTCCACTTT

clone size: NA
CDR3 length: 15
D gene: TRBD1
V gene: TRBV6-2/TRBV6-3
J gene: TRBJ1-1
CDR3 protein: CASSAEGAPNTEAFF
CDR3 DNA: TGTGCCAGCAGCGCCGAGGGGGCGCCGAACACTGAAGCTTTCTTT

clone size: once
CDR3 length: 14
D gene: NA
V gene: TRBV5-4
J gene: TRBJ1-2
CDR3 protein: CASSLGGFRYGYTF
CDR3 DNA: TGTGCCAGCAGCTTGGGGGGGTTCCGCTATGGCTACACCTTC

clone size: NA
CDR3 length: 14
D gene: NA
V gene: TRBV25-1
J gene: TRBJ2-6
CDR3 protein: CASMPLSGANVLTF
CDR3 DNA: TGTGCCAGCATGCCTCTCTCTGGGGCCAACGTCCTGACTTTC

clone size: NA
CDR3 length: 14
D gene: NA
V gene: TRBV5-4
J gene: TRBJ1-1
CDR3 protein: CASSFRDMNTEAFF
CDR3 DNA: TGTGCCAGCAGCTTTAGGGACATGAACACTGAAGCTTTCTTT

clone size: NA
CDR3 length: 14
D gene: TRBD2
V gene: TRBV24-1
J gene: TRBJ2-5
CDR3 protein: CATTGTSLAETQYF
CDR3 DNA: TGTGCCACCACCGGGACTAGTCTGGCTGAGACCCAGTACTTC

clone size: once
CDR3 length: 15
D gene: NA
V gene: TRBV6-5
J gene: TRBJ1-1
CDR3 protein: CASSYGGSENTEAFF
CDR3 DNA: TGTGCCAGCAGTTACGGAGGCAGCGAGAACACTGAAGCTTTCTTT

clone size: NA
CDR3 length: 13
D gene: TRBD1
V gene: TRBV25-1
J gene: TRBJ2-7
CDR3 protein: CASRQTGAYEQYF
CDR3 DNA: TGTGCCAGCAGACAGACAGGGGCCTACGAGCAGTACTTC

clone size: NA
CDR3 length: 14
D gene: NA
V gene: TRBV20-1
J gene: TRBJ1-1
CDR3 protein: CSASGGGGWTEAFF
CDR3 DNA: TGCAGTGCTAGTGGCGGCGGGGGCTGGACTGAAGCTTTCTTT

clone size: NA
CDR3 length: 13
D gene: NA
V gene: TRBV3-1/TRBV3-2
J gene: TRBJ2-3
CDR3 protein: CASSQARTDTQYF
CDR3 DNA: TGTGCCAGCAGCCAAGCGAGGACGGATACGCAGTATTTT

clone size: NA
CDR3 length: 12
D gene: NA
V gene: TRBV7-2
J gene: TRBJ1-2
CDR3 protein: CASSSQDYGYTF
CDR3 DNA: TGTGCCAGCAGCTCACAAGACTATGGCTACACCTTC

clone size: NA
CDR3 length: 13
D gene: NA
V gene: TRBV5-1
J gene: TRBJ2-7
CDR3 protein: CASSLELTYEQYF
CDR3 DNA: TGCGCCAGCAGCTTGGAACTGACCTACGAGCAGTACTTC

clone size: NA
CDR3 length: 14
D gene: TRBD1
V gene: TRBV7-3
J gene: TRBJ1-3
CDR3 protein: CASSSGQGGNTIYF
CDR3 DNA: TGTGCCAGCAGCTCGGGACAGGGTGGAAACACCATATATTTT

clone size: NA
CDR3 length: 15
D gene: TRBD2
V gene: TRBV28
J gene: TRBJ2-7
CDR3 protein: CASSQTSGSSYEQYF
CDR3 DNA: TGTGCCAGCAGTCAGACTAGCGGGAGCTCCTACGAGCAGTACTTC

clone size: NA
CDR3 length: 14
D gene: NA
V gene: TRBV7-3
J gene: TRBJ2-1
CDR3 protein: CASSSQGSRDEQFF
CDR3 DNA: TGTGCCAGCAGCTCCCAGGGGTCACGGGATGAGCAGTTCTTC

clone size: NA
CDR3 length: 15
D gene: NA
V gene: TRBV28
J gene: TRBJ2-5
CDR3 protein: CASSRQGGAGETQYF
CDR3 DNA: TGTGCCAGCAGTAGACAGGGAGGAGCGGGAGAGACCCAGTACTTC

clone size: NA
CDR3 length: 14
D gene: TRBD1
V gene: TRBV29-1
J gene: TRBJ1-2
CDR3 protein: CSVGDQGAGYGYTF
CDR3 DNA: TGCAGCGTTGGGGATCAGGGGGCAGGCTATGGCTACACCTTC

clone size: NA
CDR3 length: 16
D gene: TRBD2
V gene: TRBV28
J gene: TRBJ2-1
CDR3 protein: CASSAGLAGGPNEQFF
CDR3 DNA: TGTGCCAGCAGTGCCGGACTAGCGGGAGGGCCCAATGAGCAGTTCTTC

clone size: NA
CDR3 length: 14
D gene: NA
V gene: TRBV3-1/TRBV3-2
J gene: TRBJ2-4
CDR3 protein: CASSQELAKNIQYF
CDR3 DNA: TGTGCCAGCAGCCAAGAGTTGGCCAAAAACATTCAGTACTTC

clone size: NA
CDR3 length: 15
D gene: TRBD2
V gene: TRBV19
J gene: TRBJ2-2
CDR3 protein: CASKLAGVYTGELFF
CDR3 DNA: TGTGCCAGTAAACTAGCGGGAGTTTACACCGGGGAGCTGTTTTTT

clone size: few
CDR3 length: 16
D gene: TRBD2
V gene: TRBV28
J gene: TRBJ2-7
CDR3 protein: CASSYGTSGSSYEQYF
CDR3 DNA: TGTGCCAGCAGTTACGGGACTAGCGGGAGCTCCTACGAGCAGTACTTC

clone size: NA
CDR3 length: 12
D gene: TRBD1
V gene: TRBV11-1
J gene: TRBJ2-7
CDR3 protein: CASSMTGGEQYF
CDR3 DNA: TGTGCCAGCAGCATGACAGGGGGCGAGCAGTACTTC

clone size: NA
CDR3 length: 15
D gene: NA
V gene: TRBV5-1
J gene: TRBJ1-4
CDR3 protein: CASSLGGQTNEKLFF
CDR3 DNA: TGCGCCAGCAGCTTGGGGGGGCAGACTAATGAAAAACTGTTTTTT

clone size: NA
CDR3 length: 13
D gene: NA
V gene: TRBV28
J gene: TRBJ2-1
CDR3 protein: CASTRPASGEQFF
CDR3 DNA: TGTGCCAGCACGAGGCCGGCGTCCGGTGAGCAGTTCTTC

clone size: NA
CDR3 length: 12
D gene: NA
V gene: TRBV2
J gene: TRBJ1-1
CDR3 protein: CASSRQNTEAFF
CDR3 DNA: TGTGCCAGCTCCCGACAGAACACTGAAGCTTTCTTT

clone size: NA
CDR3 length: 12
D gene: NA
V gene: TRBV28
J gene: TRBJ2-7
CDR3 protein: CASGAGSYEQYF
CDR3 DNA: TGTGCCAGCGGGGCAGGGAGCTACGAGCAGTACTTC

clone size: NA
CDR3 length: 17
D gene: NA
V gene: TRBV27
J gene: TRBJ2-1
CDR3 protein: CASSLVPTARIYNEQFF
CDR3 DNA: TGTGCCAGCAGTTTAGTCCCGACAGCCCGAATATACAATGAGCAGTTCTTC

clone size: NA
CDR3 length: 14
D gene: NA
V gene: TRBV18
J gene: TRBJ2-3
CDR3 protein: CASSPGLATDTQYF
CDR3 DNA: TGTGCCAGCTCACCAGGGCTAGCGACAGATACGCAGTATTTT

clone size: NA
CDR3 length: 13
D gene: NA
V gene: TRBV30
J gene: TRBJ1-2
CDR3 protein: CARQSQGYYGYTF
CDR3 DNA: TGTGCGCGGCAATCACAGGGTTACTATGGCTACACCTTC

clone size: NA
CDR3 length: 15
D gene: TRBD2
V gene: TRBV6-5
J gene: TRBJ2-7
CDR3 protein: CASRMIAGGPYEQYF
CDR3 DNA: TGTGCCAGCAGGATGATAGCGGGAGGGCCATACGAGCAGTACTTC

clone size: NA
CDR3 length: 17
D gene: TRBD1
V gene: TRBV9
J gene: TRBJ2-5
CDR3 protein: CASSLGPGTGSWETQYF
CDR3 DNA: TGTGCCAGCAGCCTAGGACCCGGGACAGGGAGTTGGGAGACCCAGTACTTC

clone size: NA
CDR3 length: 14
D gene: TRBD2
V gene: TRBV19
J gene: TRBJ2-1
CDR3 protein: CASRFLPPGGEQFF
CDR3 DNA: TGTGCCAGCAGGTTTTTGCCCCCGGGGGGTGAGCAGTTCTTC

clone size: NA
CDR3 length: 15
D gene: TRBD2
V gene: TRBV28
J gene: TRBJ2-1
CDR3 protein: CASSLASGSYNEQFF
CDR3 DNA: TGTGCCAGCAGTTTAGCTAGCGGCTCCTACAATGAGCAGTTCTTC

clone size: NA
CDR3 length: 13
D gene: NA
V gene: TRBV24-1
J gene: TRBJ2-7
CDR3 protein: CATSGIWDYEQYF
CDR3 DNA: TGTGCCACCAGTGGGATCTGGGACTACGAGCAGTACTTC

clone size: NA
CDR3 length: 16
D gene: TRBD2
V gene: TRBV7-9
J gene: TRBJ2-3
CDR3 protein: CASSLQTSGSTDTQYF
CDR3 DNA: TGTGCCAGCAGCTTGCAGACTAGCGGGAGCACAGATACGCAGTATTTT

clone size: NA
CDR3 length: 17
D gene: TRBD1
V gene: TRBV10-3
J gene: TRBJ1-5
CDR3 protein: CAIQHGDREEGNQPQHF
CDR3 DNA: TGTGCCATCCAGCACGGGGACAGGGAGGAGGGCAATCAGCCCCAGCATTTT

clone size: NA
CDR3 length: 15
D gene: TRBD2
V gene: TRBV6-5
J gene: TRBJ2-3
CDR3 protein: CASSYVTSGRDTQYF
CDR3 DNA: TGTGCCAGCAGTTACGTGACTAGCGGGAGAGATACGCAGTATTTT

clone size: NA
CDR3 length: 15
D gene: NA
V gene: TRBV5-4
J gene: TRBJ2-3
CDR3 protein: CASSLWVAGTDTQYF
CDR3 DNA: TGTGCCAGCAGCTTATGGGTAGCTGGCACAGATACGCAGTATTTT

clone size: NA
CDR3 length: 14
D gene: TRBD1
V gene: TRBV10-3
J gene: TRBJ1-2
CDR3 protein: CATSRGQGDYGYTF
CDR3 DNA: TGTGCCACCTCTAGAGGACAGGGCGACTATGGCTACACCTTC

clone size: NA
CDR3 length: 16
D gene: TRBD2
V gene: TRBV6-5
J gene: TRBJ2-1
CDR3 protein: CASSYRAGSEAWEQFF
CDR3 DNA: TGTGCCAGCAGTTACCGAGCGGGAAGCGAGGCGTGGGAGCAGTTCTTC

clone size: NA
CDR3 length: 13
D gene: TRBD1
V gene: TRBV19
J gene: TRBJ2-1
CDR3 protein: CASSRLTGGEQFF
CDR3 DNA: TGTGCCAGTAGTAGGCTAACAGGGGGAGAGCAGTTCTTC

clone size: NA
CDR3 length: 13
D gene: TRBD1
V gene: TRBV19
J gene: TRBJ1-2
CDR3 protein: CASTPGQGYGYTF
CDR3 DNA: TGTGCCAGTACCCCCGGACAGGGCTATGGCTACACCTTC

clone size: NA
CDR3 length: 15
D gene: NA
V gene: TRBV4-2
J gene: TRBJ1-1
CDR3 protein: CASSLETGAGGEAFF
CDR3 DNA: TGTGCCAGCAGCCTGGAAACCGGGGCCGGGGGTGAAGCTTTCTTT

clone size: NA
CDR3 length: 14
D gene: NA
V gene: TRBV24-1
J gene: TRBJ2-2
CDR3 protein: CATAGTMNTGELFF
CDR3 DNA: TGTGCCACCGCCGGGACAATGAACACCGGGGAGCTGTTTTTT

clone size: NA
CDR3 length: 15
D gene: NA
V gene: TRBV28
J gene: TRBJ1-5
CDR3 protein: CASSLGGARGQPQHF
CDR3 DNA: TGTGCCAGCAGTTTGGGAGGGGCGCGCGGTCAGCCCCAGCATTTT